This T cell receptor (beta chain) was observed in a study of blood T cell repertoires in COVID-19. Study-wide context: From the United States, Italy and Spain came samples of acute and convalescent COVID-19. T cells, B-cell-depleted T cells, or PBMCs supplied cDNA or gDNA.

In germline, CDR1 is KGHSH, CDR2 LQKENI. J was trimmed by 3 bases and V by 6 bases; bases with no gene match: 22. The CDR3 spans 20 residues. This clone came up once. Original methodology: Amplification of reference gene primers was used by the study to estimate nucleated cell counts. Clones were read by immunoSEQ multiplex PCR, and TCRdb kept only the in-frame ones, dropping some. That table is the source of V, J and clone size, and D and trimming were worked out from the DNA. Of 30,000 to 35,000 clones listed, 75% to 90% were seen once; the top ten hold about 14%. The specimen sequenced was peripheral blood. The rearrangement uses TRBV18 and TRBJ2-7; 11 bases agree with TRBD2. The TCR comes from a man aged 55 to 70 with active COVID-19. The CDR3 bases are TGTGCCAGCTCTCCCAACATGGTAACTAGCGGGAGCGGGCTTGGCTACGAGCAGTACTTC. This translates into CASSPNMVTSGSGLGYEQYF.